Detailed here is one TCR beta chain. This clonotype was recorded at least ten times. Its specific antigen is unknown. Per-base quality was not reported, and no clone a single base away is much larger than it. Library creation used RT-PCR. Sequencing instrument: Illumina HiSeq 2500. TCRdb reprocessed the public reads (quality trimming at Q25 with fastp, clone calling with MiXCR) and kept in-frame beta chains. Every CDR3 protein is listed once, alongside the most common genes and DNA of its rows. Across this sample there are 560,000 or so distinct CDR3 sequences, with under 9% seen only once. The ten top clones hold about an eighth of the sample. The sample comes from a study of response to subunit inactivated influenza vaccine listed by TCRdb under 2018. With regard to the full study: The study used deep quantitative T cell receptor repertoire profiling to track responses to a trivalent subunit inactivated influenza vaccine.

Summary of the overall study and its limitations: According to the authors, only a limited number of new T cells may be recruited by each seasonal influenza vaccination.

Here the sequenced sample was PBMCs from blood, taken around 25 months after vaccination. This clonotype originated in a man between 50 and 69 years old who received an inactivated influenza vaccine. Donor details come from another sample of the same person, matched by shared clones.

The DNA sequence is given as TGTGCCAGCAGTTCCCTTCGGGGAGATACGCAGTATTTT. Its product reads: CASSSLRGDTQYF. The chain is encoded by TRBV12-3 or TRBV12-4 joined to TRBJ2-3, and TRBD2 may be the D gene, going by 5 matching bases. The CDR3 holds 13 amino acids from the cysteine to the phenylalanine. The kept DNA is CDR3 alone, 39 bases in frame from the first base. Trimming takes 4 bases from V and 5 bases from J, and the germline ends sit 10 bases apart.